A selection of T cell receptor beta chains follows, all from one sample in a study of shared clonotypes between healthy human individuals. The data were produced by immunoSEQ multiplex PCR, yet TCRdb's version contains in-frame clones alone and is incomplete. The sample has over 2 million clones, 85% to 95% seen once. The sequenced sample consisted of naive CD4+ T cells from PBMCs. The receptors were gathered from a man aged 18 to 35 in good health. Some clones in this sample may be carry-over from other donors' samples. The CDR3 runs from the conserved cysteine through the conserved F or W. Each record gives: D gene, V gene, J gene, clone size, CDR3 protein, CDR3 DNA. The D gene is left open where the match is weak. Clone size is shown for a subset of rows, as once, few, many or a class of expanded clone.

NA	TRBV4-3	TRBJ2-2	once	CASSQERASAQTSNTGELFF	TGCGCCAGCAGCCAAGAGAGAGCTTCGGCGCAAACCTCGAACACCGGGGAGCTGTTTTTT
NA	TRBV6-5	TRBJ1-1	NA	CASSLHPDTNTEAFF	TGTGCCAGCAGTCTTCATCCGGACACGAACACTGAAGCTTTCTTT
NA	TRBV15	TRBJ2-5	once	CATSRPQGRETQYF	TGTGCCACCAGCAGACCACAGGGGAGGGAGACCCAGTACTTC
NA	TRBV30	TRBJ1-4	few	CAWSGLINEKLFF	TGTGCCTGGAGTGGACTGATTAATGAAAAACTGTTTTTT
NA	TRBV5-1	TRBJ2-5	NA	CASSFGLGAPQETQYF	TGCGCCAGCAGCTTTGGCCTAGGAGCGCCCCAAGAGACCCAGTACTTC
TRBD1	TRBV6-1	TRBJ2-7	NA	CASTKTGDYEQYF	TGTGCCAGCACTAAGACAGGGGACTACGAGCAGTACTTC
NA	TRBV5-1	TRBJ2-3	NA	CASSPGYEGFRTSTDTQYF	TGCGCCAGCAGCCCCGGATACGAGGGATTCCGCACTAGCACAGATACGCAGTATTTT
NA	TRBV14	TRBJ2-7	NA	CASSQDPFWGTAQALYEQYF	TGTGCCAGCAGCCAAGATCCTTTTTGGGGAACAGCCCAAGCCCTCTACGAGCAGTACTTC
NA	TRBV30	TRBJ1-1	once	CAWSHDMNTEAFF	TGTGCCTGGAGTCATGACATGAACACTGAAGCTTTCTTT
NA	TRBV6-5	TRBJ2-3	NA	CASSYRTGQVADTQYF	TGTGCCAGCAGTTACAGGACGGGGCAGGTCGCAGATACGCAGTATTTT
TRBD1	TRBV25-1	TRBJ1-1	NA	CASSEHGTGVRTEAFF	TGTGCCAGCAGTGAACACGGGACAGGGGTTCGCACTGAAGCTTTCTTT
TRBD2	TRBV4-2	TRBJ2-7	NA	CASSQGWREGSYEQYF	TGTGCCAGCAGCCAAGGCTGGAGGGAGGGTTCCTACGAGCAGTACTTC
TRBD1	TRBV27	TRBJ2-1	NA	CASSLPGTGYNEQFF	TGTGCCAGCAGTTTACCCGGGACAGGATACAATGAGCAGTTCTTC
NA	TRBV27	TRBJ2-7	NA	CASSVAGTRAYEQYF	TGTGCCAGCAGCGTGGCCGGGACGCGAGCCTACGAGCAGTACTTC
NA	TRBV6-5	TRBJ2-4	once	CASRGSGNIQYF	TGTGCCAGCCGGGGGTCGGGGAACATTCAGTACTTC
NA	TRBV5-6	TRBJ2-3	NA	CASSLGGASTDTQYF	TGTGCCAGCAGCTTGGGGGGAGCTAGCACAGATACGCAGTATTTT
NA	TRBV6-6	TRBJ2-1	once	CASTPIRAGEQFF	TGTGCCAGCACCCCTATTCGGGCGGGTGAGCAGTTCTTC
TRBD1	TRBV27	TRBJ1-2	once	CASRPAFRGLNYGYTF	TGTGCCAGCAGGCCGGCATTCAGGGGGCTTAACTATGGCTACACCTTC
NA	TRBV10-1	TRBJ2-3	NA	CASSESPSTDTQYF	TGCGCCAGCAGTGAGAGTCCGAGCACAGATACGCAGTATTTT
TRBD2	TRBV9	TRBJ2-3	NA	CASSVALAGRDTDTQYF	TGTGCCAGCAGCGTAGCCCTAGCGGGGCGAGACACAGATACGCAGTATTTT
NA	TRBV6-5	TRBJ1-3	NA	CASSYLGPRGGTIYF	TGTGCCAGCAGTTACTTGGGCCCGAGGGGTGGGACCATATATTTT
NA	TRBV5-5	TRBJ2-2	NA	CASSSIRGGSNTGELFF	TGTGCCAGCAGCTCAATCAGGGGAGGGTCGAACACCGGGGAGCTGTTTTTT
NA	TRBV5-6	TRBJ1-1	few	CASSSSQGPEAFF	TGTGCCAGCAGCTCTTCTCAGGGTCCTGAAGCTTTCTTT
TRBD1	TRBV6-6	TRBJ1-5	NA	CASSYGTGGDQPQHF	TGTGCCAGCAGTTATGGGACAGGGGGGGATCAGCCCCAGCATTTT
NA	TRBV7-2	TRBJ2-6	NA	CASSRLNPGANVLTF	TGTGCCAGCAGCCGCCTGAACCCCGGGGCCAACGTCCTGACTTTC
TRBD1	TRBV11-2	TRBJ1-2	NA	CASSSYRGRVDGYTF	TGTGCCAGCAGCTCCTACAGGGGGCGCGTTGATGGCTACACCTTC
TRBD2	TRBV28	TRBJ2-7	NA	CASSSVGLANYEQYF	TGTGCCAGCAGTTCCGTCGGACTAGCGAACTACGAGCAGTACTTC
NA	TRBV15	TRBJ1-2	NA	CATTLGVNYGYTF	TGTGCCACCACCCTAGGAGTTAACTATGGCTACACCTTC
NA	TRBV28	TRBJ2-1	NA	CASSRQDVYNEQFF	TGTGCCAGCAGCCGCCAGGACGTCTACAATGAGCAGTTCTTC
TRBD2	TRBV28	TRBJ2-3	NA	CASSRLAGGSDTQYF	TGTGCCAGCAGTCGACTAGCGGGAGGATCAGATACGCAGTATTTT
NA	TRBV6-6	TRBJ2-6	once	CASSFNGASNVLTF	TGTGCCAGCAGCTTCAATGGGGCTTCCAACGTCCTGACTTTC
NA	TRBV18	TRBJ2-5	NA	CASSPSTAGWETQYF	TGTGCCAGCTCACCCTCAACCGCAGGGTGGGAGACCCAGTACTTC
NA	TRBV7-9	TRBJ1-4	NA	CASKGAEKLFF	TGTGCCAGCAAGGGCGCTGAAAAACTGTTTTTT
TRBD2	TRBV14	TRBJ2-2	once	CASSHGTSRNTGELFF	TGTGCCAGCAGCCACGGGACTAGCAGGAACACCGGGGAGCTGTTTTTT
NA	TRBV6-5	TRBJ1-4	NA	CASSLNRREGEKLFF	TGTGCCAGCAGTTTAAATCGTAGAGAAGGTGAAAAACTGTTTTTT
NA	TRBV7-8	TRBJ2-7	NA	CASSLVLPPGEQYF	TGTGCCAGCAGCTTAGTTCTGCCGCCGGGGGAGCAGTACTTC
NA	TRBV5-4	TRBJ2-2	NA	CASSLGGGGELFF	TGTGCCAGCAGCTTGGGGGGCGGCGGGGAGCTGTTTTTT
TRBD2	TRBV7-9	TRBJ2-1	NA	CASSLSASGETDDEQFF	TGTGCCAGCAGCTTAAGCGCTAGCGGGGAAACAGACGATGAGCAGTTCTTC
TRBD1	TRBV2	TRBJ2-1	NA	CASDRDRAPSEQFF	TGTGCCAGCGACCGGGACAGGGCCCCTAGCGAGCAGTTCTTC
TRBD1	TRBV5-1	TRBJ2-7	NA	CASSGETGGLGEQYF	TGCGCCAGCAGCGGGGAGACAGGGGGCCTGGGTGAGCAGTACTTC
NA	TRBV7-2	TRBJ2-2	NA	CASSLRQGGAGELFF	TGTGCCAGCAGCTTACGGCAGGGGGGGGCCGGGGAGCTGTTTTTT
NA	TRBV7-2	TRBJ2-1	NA	CASSPRQVLTDEQFF	TGTGCCAGCAGCCCCCGGCAGGTGTTGACGGATGAGCAGTTCTTC